This T cell receptor (beta chain) was recovered during a study of OX40 agonist ivuxolimab in advanced cancers. Background on the study: The patients' treatment was ivuxolimab, an agonistic anti-OX40 (CD134) antibody. Those enrolled were 82.7% male, with a mean age of approximately 60 years and ages from about 20 to 80.

Trimming left V 0 bases short and J 6 bases short, with 21 bases between. This CDR3 comprises 17 residues. In germline, CDR1 is SGHRS, CDR2 YFSETQ. About this clone: As yet, its antigen is unknown.

The study's findings and limits: Researchers report that CD8+ T cells had, on average, more expanded clones than CD4+.

Only in-frame clones appear in the TCRdb table, and some are missing; sequencing was by immunoSEQ multiplex PCR. The sample consists of 60,000 to 75,000 clones, 91% of them appearing once. This clonotype originated in an adult with an advanced solid tumor such as melanoma, head and neck, liver or kidney cancer. The sequenced sample was CD4+ or CD8+ T cells sorted from blood, obtained in a trial of the OX40 agonist ivuxolimab. J is TRBJ1-2 and V is TRBV5-1; weak D call: TRBD1 (6 bases). The CDR3 bases are TGCGCCAGCAGCTTGGAGGCGGGCAGGGGCGCTTCGGATGGCTACACCTTC. The encoded protein is CASSLEAGRGASDGYTF.